The 32 T cell receptor beta chains presented below share a single source sample, sequenced in a study of blood T cell repertoires in COVID-19. This table comes from immunoSEQ multiplex PCR, and its TCRdb copy is limited to in-frame clones, with some not included. Among fewer than 400,000 clones listed, 89% were seen once. Specimen: PBMCs or T cells enriched from blood (not recorded which). These receptor sequences come from a man aged 55 to 69 who had recovered from COVID-19.

This clone has only a few counts. This rearrangement joins TRBV19 to TRBJ1-5; no clear D. V was pared by 5 bases and J by 1 base, with 6 bases between. The CDR3 totals 13 residues. The germline V gene has CDR1 LNHDA and CDR2 SQIVND (reference sequence). CDR3 DNA: TGTGCCAGTAGTCTATGGAGCAATCAGCCCCAGCATTTT. This translates into CASSLWSNQPQHF.

This clone appeared once. J is TRBJ2-7 and V is TRBV6-5, with 9 bases lining up with TRBD2. Germline V gene data show CDR1 as MNHEY and CDR2 as SVGAGI. Unmatched junction bases numbered 6, after V lost 4 bases and J lost 2 bases. This CDR3 is 15 amino acids long. In DNA form, the CDR3 reads TGTGCCAGCAGTTCCTCTGGACTAGCGACCTACGAGCAGTACTTC. Translation gives CASSSSGLATYEQYF.

J is TRBJ2-7 and V is TRBV5-4; D may be TRBD2 (5 bases). V lost 0 bases and J 11 bases, leaving 21 bases between the germline ends. Germline CDR1 reads SGHNT; CDR2 reads YYREEE (reference sequence). This CDR3 spans 15 amino acids. Written as DNA, the CDR3 is TGTGCCAGCAGCTTGGCCACGGACGGGAAGCCTGGGGAGTACTTC. Translating it yields CASSLATDGKPGEYF.

The V and J genes are TRBV7-3 and TRBJ2-3, with D unresolved. Deletions cut 5 bases from V and 6 bases from J, with 9 bases between. CDR3 length: 12 amino acids. CDR1 and CDR2 (germline): SGHTA, FQGTGA. The CDR3 region has the DNA TGTGCCAGCAGCCGAGCCCGGGATACGCAGTATTTT. This gives the protein CASSRARDTQYF.

The chain links TRBV19 to TRBJ1-2; the match to TRBD1 covers 7 bases. Germline V gives CDR1 LNHDA, CDR2 SQIVND (reference sequence). V lost 5 bases to trimming and J lost 2 bases; unmatched junction nucleotides: 5. The CDR3 has 14 residues. The CDR3 region is CASSVGTANYGYTF. The CDR3 nucleotides are TGTGCCAGTAGTGTAGGGACAGCAAACTATGGCTACACCTTC.

On this clone: The same CDR3 also results from other DNA sequences found in this sample. The chain couples TRBV7-2 to TRBJ2-7; 8 bases are a match to TRBD2. Looked up from germline, CDR1 is SGHTA and CDR2 is FQGNSA. V was pared by 1 base and J by 2 bases, with 4 bases of the junction left unmatched. CDR3 length equals 15 residues. The CDR3 protein is CASSLEAGGPYEQYF. For the CDR3, the DNA is TGTGCCAGCAGCTTAGAGGCGGGAGGACCCTACGAGCAGTACTTC.

This chain uses TRBV27 with TRBJ2-3; 10 bases are a match to TRBD2. Germline V gene sequence: CDR1 MNHEY, CDR2 SMNVEV (reference sequence). CDR3 length: 17 residues. After removal of 6 bases from V and 1 base from J, the junction contained 10 bases not matched to a gene. For the CDR3, the DNA is TGTGCCAGCAGCCTTCTACTGAGCGGGAGGGGCACAGATACGCAGTATTTT. This gives the protein CASSLLLSGRGTDTQYF.

The chain recombines TRBV30 with TRBJ2-5, with 15 bases that match TRBD2. CDR1 is GTSNPN and CDR2 is SVGIG in the germline V gene (reference sequence). Trimming at V came to 3 bases and at J to 3 bases, leaving 5 bases not matched to a gene. This CDR3 spans 16 amino acids. CDR3: CAWSMGLAGGKETQYF. The CDR3 DNA reads as TGTGCCTGGAGCATGGGACTAGCGGGAGGAAAAGAGACCCAGTACTTC.

The V call is TRBV18, the J call TRBJ2-1, with 9 bases aligning to TRBD2. V was pared by 4 bases and J by 6 bases, with 4 bases of the junction left unmatched. Germline CDR1 and CDR2: KGHSH and LQKENI. This CDR3 has 14 residues. The CDR3 sequence: CASSREAGGNEQFF. The DNA of the CDR3 is TGTGCCAGCTCACGGGAAGCGGGAGGCAATGAGCAGTTCTTC.

In the case of this clone: Other DNA sequences in this specimen translate into the identical CDR3. The rearrangement uses TRBV28 and TRBJ2-3; 8 bases map to TRBD2. CDR3 length: 14 amino acids. The germline V gene encodes CDR1 MDHEN and CDR2 SYDVKM. V lost 3 bases, J lost 3 bases, and 2 bases stayed unmatched. CDR3: CASSFLAGTDTQYF. The CDR3 DNA reads as TGTGCCAGCAGTTTCTTAGCGGGAACAGATACGCAGTATTTT.

The J gene is TRBJ2-1, the V gene TRBV5-1; 13 bases map to TRBD2. The germline V gene encodes CDR1 SGHRS and CDR2 YFSETQ. There are 15 residues in the CDR3. The V segment lost 3 bases and the J segment 8 bases; nucleotides outside the gene matches: 5. The CDR3 spells CASSYGTSGNYEQFF. The DNA for the CDR3 is TGCGCCAGCAGCTATGGGACTAGCGGGAACTATGAGCAGTTCTTC.

V and J are TRBV6-5 and TRBJ1-3; D unresolved. The CDR3 loop spans 13 amino acids. Trimming left V 8 bases short and J 4 bases short, with 12 bases between. The germline V gene has CDR1 MNHEY and CDR2 SVGAGI. The CDR3 coding sequence is TGTGCCAGCTTGTCAACTGTGGGAAACACCATATATTTT. This codes for CASLSTVGNTIYF.

The chain combines TRBV19 with TRBJ2-1, with a possible D match to TRBD2 (6 bases). V was cut by 4 bases and J by 4 bases, with 11 bases left in between. Per germline, CDR1 LNHDA and CDR2 SQIVND (reference sequence). CDR3 size: 14 residues. The CDR3 DNA is TGTGCCAGTAGTAGCCGGGGGTCGTACAATGAGCAGTTCTTC. Its translation: CASSSRGSYNEQFF.

This chain links TRBV5-4 with TRBJ2-1; 8 bases are shared with TRBD2. The CDR3 is 14 residues long. The germline V gene encodes CDR1 SGHNT and CDR2 YYREEE (reference sequence). V trimming: 5 bases; J trimming: 8 bases; junction bases outside the gene matches: 9. The CDR3 bases are TGTGCCAGCAGTCTTGGGACTAGTTTATATGAGCAGTTCTTC. This gives the protein CASSLGTSLYEQFF.

In this sample, this clone turned up once. The chain combines TRBV4-1 with TRBJ2-5, with TRBD2 matching over 8 bases. The CDR3 runs 17 residues. V was pared by 1 base and J by 2 bases, with 9 bases of the junction left unmatched. CDR1 and CDR2 (germline): MGHRA, YSYEKL. In DNA form, the CDR3 reads TGCGCCAGCAGCCAAGTCGCTTCGGCGGGAGGACAAGAGACCCAGTACTTC. Residues: CASSQVASAGGQETQYF.

In this sample, this clone turned up once. The chain links TRBV11-3 to TRBJ2-3; tentatively, D is TRBD2 (5 bases). Germline CDR1 is SGHNT and CDR2 is YENEEA. CDR3 length: 13 amino acids. V was pared by 4 bases and J by 0 bases, with 5 bases between. CDR3 coding DNA: TGTGCCAGCAGCTGGACTAGCACAGATACGCAGTATTTT. Translation: CASSWTSTDTQYF.

The chain recombines TRBV28 with TRBJ1-2; the D gene is possibly TRBD1 (6 bases). From germline, CDR1 is MDHEN and CDR2 SYDVKM. The CDR3 length is 10 residues. The CDR3 loop reads CRAGEYGYTF. The CDR3 coding sequence is TGTCGGGCAGGGGAATATGGCTACACCTTC.

This chain joins TRBV7-9 and TRBJ1-6; weak D call: TRBD1 (6 bases). Trimming took off 5 bases at V and 7 bases at J, with 12 bases between the two ends. The CDR3 is 14 residues long. Per the germline V gene, CDR1 is SEHNR and CDR2 is FQNEAQ (reference sequence). DNA for the CDR3: TGTGCCAGCAGCCCCGCCAGGGGAAATTCACCCCTCCACTTT. This translates into CASSPARGNSPLHF. The full variable domain, completed using reference TRBV7-9 and TRBJ1-6, is DTGVSQNPRHKITKRGQNVTFRCDPISEHNRLYWYRQTLGQGPEFLTYFQNEAQLEKSRLLSDRFSAERPKGSFSTLEIQRTEQGDSAMYLCASSPARGNSPLHFGNGTRLTVT.

The rearrangement links TRBV7-2 to TRBJ2-7, with TRBD1 identical over 9 bases. The CDR3 contains 14 residues. The V gene end was trimmed by 5 bases and the J gene end by 1 base; junction bases not matched to a gene: 3. CDR1 is SGHTA, CDR2 FQGNSA, per germline. CDR3: CASSQQGASYEQYF. CDR3 in DNA: TGTGCCAGCAGCCAACAGGGGGCTTCCTACGAGCAGTACTTC.

CDR3 nucleotide sequence: TGTGCCAGCAGCTTACGTCGCGGGGCGGTCGACTACAATGAGCAGTTCTTC. Translated, it gives CASSLRRGAVDYNEQFF. The chain carries TRBV7-2 and TRBJ2-1, with D possibly matching TRBD2 (6 bases). The length of the CDR3 is 17 residues. Germline CDR1 SGHTA, CDR2 FQGNSA. Trimming took off 2 bases at V and 3 bases at J, with 17 bases between the two ends.

This clone came up a few times. CDR3 DNA: TGTGCCAGCAGCCAAGGTTCCGGGACTAGCCGGGAGACCCAGTACTTC. Encoded protein: CASSQGSGTSRETQYF. J is TRBJ2-5 and V is TRBV3-1 (or the pseudogene TRBV3-2); 9 positions match TRBD2. CDR1 is LGHDT, CDR2 YNNKEL, per germline (reference sequence). V dropped 1 base and J dropped 5; count of bases not matched to a gene: 8. The CDR3 is made up of 16 amino acids.

This clone was observed a handful of times. This chain connects TRBV2 to TRBJ1-1; tentative D call: TRBD1 (6 bases). The V end was cut by 6 bases, the J end by 3 bases, with 14 bases between. The CDR3 is made up of 14 amino acids. Looked up from germline, CDR1 is SNHLY and CDR2 is FYNNEI. CDR3 nucleotide sequence: TGTGCCAGCAGAGGAGACAGGACTTACACTGAAGCTTTCTTT. This sequence encodes CASRGDRTYTEAFF.

The chain links TRBV5-1 to TRBJ2-5, with D perhaps TRBD2 (6 bases). The CDR3 loop spans 14 amino acids. Germline CDR1 and CDR2: SGHRS and YFSETQ. V shed 4 bases and J shed 5 bases, with 15 bases lying between them. The CDR3, as DNA: TGCGCCAGCAGCCCAATGGGGGGTGGTGAGACCCAGTACTTC. Protein: CASSPMGGGETQYF.

This rearrangement joins TRBV5-1 to TRBJ2-1, with 7 bases that match TRBD2. The length of the CDR3 is 15 residues. Germline CDR1 and CDR2: SGHRS and YFSETQ. V trimming: 5 bases; J trimming: 3 bases; junction bases outside the gene matches: 8. CDR3 nucleotide sequence: TGCGCCAGCAGGGAGCGGGACCGCCTCTACAATGAGCAGTTCTTC. Encoded protein: CASRERDRLYNEQFF.

The rearrangement uses TRBV28 and TRBJ1-1; the match to TRBD1 covers 9 bases. Germline V gene lookup returns CDR1 MDHEN and CDR2 SYDVKM. The CDR3 contains 16 residues. Trimming at V came to 5 bases and at J to 0 bases, leaving 7 bases not matched to a gene. The CDR3 loop reads CASSPGTGPVNTEAFF. The DNA of the CDR3 is TGTGCCAGCAGTCCAGGGACAGGGCCTGTGAACACTGAAGCTTTCTTT.

CDR3 sequence (DNA): TGTGCCAGTAGCACGTTCCTAGGTCAGCGAGGAAACACCATATATTTT. Its protein product is CASSTFLGQRGNTIYF. This sequence joins TRBV19 and TRBJ1-3; unclear D gene. V lost 6 bases and J lost 4, with 19 bases in between. The CDR3 length is 16 residues. Germline lookup yields CDR1 LNHDA and CDR2 SQIVND (reference sequence).

The gene calls are TRBV28 and TRBJ2-7, with 7 bases aligning to TRBD2. After removal of 0 bases from V and 0 bases from J, the junction contained 23 bases not matched to a gene. The CDR3 has 22 amino acids. Germline V gene lookup returns CDR1 MDHEN and CDR2 SYDVKM. CDR3 in DNA: TGTGCCAGCAGTTTATGGGTGAATAGGGTGGGGACGGGTCTAGCGGTCTCCTACGAGCAGTACTTC. Encoded protein: CASSLWVNRVGTGLAVSYEQYF.

This clone was counted between two and nine times. The chain uses TRBV11-2 and TRBJ1-2; D is unclear. Germline V gene lookup returns CDR1 SGHAT and CDR2 FQNNGV. V lost 5 bases, J lost 3 bases, and 13 bases lay in between. The CDR3 has 14 amino acids. This chain's CDR3 is CASSQIPGDYGYTF. The CDR3 nucleotides are TGTGCCAGCAGCCAGATTCCCGGGGACTATGGCTACACCTTC.

This clone was recorded once. V gene TRBV6-5 combines with J gene TRBJ1-2; a weak D match, TRBD1 (5 bases). This CDR3 comprises 11 residues. The germline gives CDR1 MNHEY, CDR2 SVGAGI. Trimming left V 5 bases short and J 9 bases short, with 10 bases between. Here the CDR3 DNA reads TGTGCCAGCAGTCTCGACAGACGCTACACCTTC. It translates to CASSLDRRYTF.

The rearrangement uses TRBV11-2 and TRBJ2-7; the match to TRBD2 covers 8 bases. In germline, CDR1 is SGHAT, CDR2 FQNNGV. The CDR3 is made up of 14 amino acids. Germline trimming cut 5 bases from V and 4 bases from J; bases unmatched to any gene: 7. CDR3 nucleotide sequence: TGTGCCAGCAGCCCCTCGGGAGGGCCATACGAGCAGTACTTC. Encoded protein: CASSPSGGPYEQYF.

The V gene is TRBV27, the J gene TRBJ2-1, with 8 bases aligning to TRBD1. From germline, CDR1 is MNHEY and CDR2 SMNVEV (reference sequence). The CDR3 extends over 14 amino acids. V shed 4 bases, J shed 4 bases, and the junction held 3 bases outside the gene matches. The CDR3 loop reads CASSSGTGYNEQFF. CDR3 sequence (DNA): TGTGCCAGCAGTTCCGGGACAGGATACAATGAGCAGTTCTTC.

This chain links TRBV2 with TRBJ2-1, with TRBD2 as a possible D gene (6 bases). This CDR3 spans 17 amino acids. CDR1 is SNHLY and CDR2 is FYNNEI in the germline V gene. Between the trimmed V and J ends, which lost 2 bases and 0 bases, there was a span of 14 bases. The CDR3 DNA is TGTGCCAGCAGTGAATCCGGGACTCGGGGCTCCTACAATGAGCAGTTCTTC. Protein: CASSESGTRGSYNEQFF.